Given below is one TCR beta chain in context. Its antigen is as yet unknown. The sample is drawn from a study of monozygotic twins with cystic fibrosis. Study-wide results and limits: Shared CDR3 numbers were not associated with age, concordance or severity. Monozygotic CF twins shared more identical nucleotide clonotypes than unrelated patients. J usage was most co-twin-similar in 8 of 16 pairs, V in 13. Clonality was generally low (median roughly 0.01), higher in the most severe patients.

Sequenced by immunoSEQ multiplex PCR; TCRdb stores in-frame clones only, minus some. The sample includes approximately 14,000 clones, approximately 98% of them seen just once. CDR1 and CDR2 from the germline V gene are MDHEN and SYDVKM. There are 16 residues in the CDR3. Trimming took off 4 bases at V and 0 bases at J, with 13 bases between the two ends. What was sequenced was blood. The chain employs TRBV28 and TRBJ2-1; D unclear. This TCR came from a girl between 2 and 10 years old with cystic fibrosis. The CDR3 is CASSWLGWGSYNEQFF. The CDR3 bases are TGTGCCAGCAGTTGGCTGGGATGGGGCTCCTACAATGAGCAGTTCTTC.